The entry below describes one T cell receptor beta chain. This specimen belongs to a study of technical replicates of blood from several donors. The V gene lost 4 bases and the J gene lost 7 bases, with 14 bases spanning the gap. This CDR3 contains 14 residues. CDR1 is SGHRS and CDR2 is YFSETQ in the germline V gene. Measured with immunoSEQ multiplex PCR; TCRdb has only the in-frame clones, and not every one. The sample has tens of thousands of clones; around 97% are singletons. The material sequenced was T cells isolated from PBMCs. J is TRBJ1-4 and V is TRBV5-1; maybe TRBD1 (6 bases). The receptor comes from a human donor in good health. CDR3 in amino acids: CASSQQGYSEKLFF. Written as DNA, the CDR3 is TGCGCCAGCAGCCAACAGGGTTATAGTGAAAAACTGTTTTTT.